This T cell receptor (beta chain) was captured by sequencing in a study of beta chain features in type 1 diabetes. Study-level findings and limits: Whether HLA type influences TCRB rearrangement remained unresolved here. Type 1 diabetes patients showed fewer insertions and more deletions at VDJ junctions.

The table lists this clone with a few counts. The antigen remains undetermined. The length of the CDR3 is 15 residues. Germline trimming cut 5 bases from V and 7 bases from J; bases unmatched to any gene: 9. Germline V gene sequence: CDR1 SGHTA, CDR2 FQGNSA. CD45RO/CCR7/CD25/CD127/CD95/CD27 sorting isolated CD4+ naive, central memory, regulatory and stem cell-like memory cells. Reverse transcribing all isolated RNA meant expressed TCRB transcripts were sequenced. TCRdb's copy holds only in-frame clones and misses some; the assay was immunoSEQ multiplex PCR. The sample carries more than 130,000 clones, less than 8.5% recorded once.

The sequence came from a woman in her 30s in good health. The V gene is TRBV7-2, the J gene TRBJ2-7; 12 bases agree with TRBD2. The sequencing input was central memory CD4+ T cells from blood. The CDR3 nucleotides read TGTGCCAGCAGCACTTTACTAGCGGGAGGAGGAGAGCAGTACTTC. Its protein product is CASSTLLAGGGEQYF.